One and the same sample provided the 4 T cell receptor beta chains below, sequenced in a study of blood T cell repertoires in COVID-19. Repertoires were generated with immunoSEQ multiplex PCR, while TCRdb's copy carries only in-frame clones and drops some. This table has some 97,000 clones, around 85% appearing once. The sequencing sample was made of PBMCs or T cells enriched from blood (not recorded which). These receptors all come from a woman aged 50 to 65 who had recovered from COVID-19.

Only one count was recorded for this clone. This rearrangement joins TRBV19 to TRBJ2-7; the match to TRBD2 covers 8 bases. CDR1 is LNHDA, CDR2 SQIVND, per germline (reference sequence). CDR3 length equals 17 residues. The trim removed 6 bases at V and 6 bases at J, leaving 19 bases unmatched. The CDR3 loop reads CASSGNREGLVNREQYF. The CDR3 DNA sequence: TGTGCCAGTAGCGGGAACAGGGAGGGACTAGTTAACCGCGAGCAGTACTTC. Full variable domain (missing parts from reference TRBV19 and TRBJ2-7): DGGITQSPKYLFRKEGQNVTLSCEQNLNHDAMYWYRQDPGQGLRLIYYSQIVNDFQKGDIAEGYSVSREKKESFPLTVTSAQKNPTAFYLCASSGNREGLVNREQYFGPGTRLTVT.

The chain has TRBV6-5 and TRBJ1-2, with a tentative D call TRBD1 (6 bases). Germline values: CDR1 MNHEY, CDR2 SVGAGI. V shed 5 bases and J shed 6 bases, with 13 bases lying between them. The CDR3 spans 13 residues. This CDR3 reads CASSPDRQHGYTF. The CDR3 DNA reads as TGTGCCAGCAGTCCCGACAGGCAGCATGGCTACACCTTC.

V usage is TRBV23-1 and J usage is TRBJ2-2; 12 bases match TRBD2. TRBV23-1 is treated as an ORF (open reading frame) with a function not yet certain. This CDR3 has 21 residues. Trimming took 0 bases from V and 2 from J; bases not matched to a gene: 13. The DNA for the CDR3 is TGCGCCAGCAGTCAATCCCCCGGGGCTAGCGGGGGGGCCGAAAACACCGGGGAGCTGTTTTTT. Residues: CASSQSPGASGGAENTGELFF.

The CDR3 spells CASSLEGGTDTQYF. The CDR3 DNA reads TGTGCCAGCAGTCTGGAGGGCGGCACAGATACGCAGTATTTT. The genes are TRBV6-5 and TRBJ2-3; D is perhaps TRBD2 (6 bases). V was pared by 5 bases and J by 1 base, with 10 bases between. Looked up from germline, CDR1 is MNHEY and CDR2 is SVGAGI. The CDR3 is made up of 14 amino acids.